This T cell receptor beta chain was sequenced during a study of control samples from healthy donors and cancer patients (dated by TCRdb to the early 2020s). Library preparation used the immunoSEQ multiplex PCR assay. TCRdb obtained this table from immuneACCESS and retained in-frame rearrangements with V and J assigned. These tables miss some clones; where compared with another copy, unresolved V genes account for less than half of the shortfall, and the remainder is unexplained. This sample is represented by some 65,000 clones; more than 75% of them were singletons. The ten largest clonotypes hold about 3.1% of the sample. To note about this clone: No antigen is known for it. No quality values exist for individual bases; no much larger clone is one base distant. In the same sample, other DNA sequences code for this CDR3.

The V and J ends are trimmed by 5 bases and 3 bases, leaving 7 bases between them. From the germline V gene (reference sequence), CDR1 is SEHNR and CDR2 is FQNEAQ. The CDR3 runs 12 residues from the cysteine to the phenylalanine. The kept DNA is CDR3 alone, 36 bases in frame from the first base. The sequencing sample was made of PBMCs. The sequence was collected from a woman in her forties or fifties with lung cancer. This chain is built from TRBV7-9 and TRBJ1-1; the D gene assignment is ambiguous. The encoded CDR3 is CASSPRDTEAFF. The DNA is as follows: TGTGCCAGCAGCCCGCGGGACACTGAAGCTTTCTTT.